Described below is a single TCR beta chain sequence and its context. Primers for the PCR totalled 60 Vbeta and 13 Jbeta. Measured with immunoSEQ multiplex PCR; TCRdb has only the in-frame clones, and not every one. The top ten clones hold less than 3.5% of a sample with more than 95,000 clones, over 15% of them seen once. CDR3 length: 15 residues. V was clipped by 0 bases and J by 0 bases, with 9 bases between them. Germline values: CDR1 GTSNPN, CDR2 SVGIG (reference sequence). The sample comes from a study of cytomegalovirus exposure and HLA in healthy donors. The genes are TRBV30 and TRBJ1-5; D might be TRBD1 (5 bases). This receptor was taken from a female donor in good health and CMV-seropositive. The specimen sequenced was PBMCs. This chain's CDR3 is CAWSVGAASNQPQHF. The DNA for the CDR3 is TGTGCCTGGAGTGTTGGGGCCGCTAGCAATCAGCCCCAGCATTTT.